The source of this T cell receptor beta chain is a study of CD8 T cells in ankylosing spondylitis. This clonotype was detected many times. What it binds is not known. TCRdb independently ran MiXCR on the 5' RACE reads; one entry per CDR3 protein. The sample includes some 95,000 distinct CDR3 sequences, 8.8% of them seen just once. Study observations and caveats: Within peripheral blood, clones linked to disease were CD8+ and relatively rare. In ankylosing spondylitis blood, a motif of roughly eight highly homologous TCR beta variants appeared characteristic.

The receptor comes from a male donor with ankylosing spondylitis or in good health (not recorded which). Sequencing was done on a sample of blood, either unsorted or a sorted T cell fraction (not recorded which).

CDR3 loop: CATLDSGSNEQFF. CDR3 bases: TGTGCCACCTTAGATTCGGGCTCAAATGAGCAGTTCTTC. The gene calls are TRBV6-5 and TRBJ2-1; D call uncertain. CDR1 and CDR2 from the germline V gene are MNHEY and SVGAGI. The V end lost 10 bases, the J end lost 7 bases, and 17 bases lay between the germline ends. The CDR3 sequence is 13 residues long.